The sequence of this T cell receptor beta chain was determined in a study of identical twins (dated by TCRdb to about 2016). Turning to the overall study: To test whether fetal clonotypes persist, this study deep-sequenced TCR alpha and beta repertoires from monozygotic twins, from unrelated adults of various ages, and from cord blood. Replicate twin experiments were performed at different times using different library preparation protocols to rule out contamination. Summary of the overall study and its limitations: Out-of-frame TCR alpha sharing in monozygotic twins was systematically underestimated by recombination models, whereas sharing between unrelated individuals was in agreement with the recombination models. Conclusions relied on cross-sectional statistical analysis, since the same donors could not be followed over many years. Fewer insertions were carried by abundant cord blood beta clonotypes; a weaker similar trend was observed in young adult naive repertoires, while no such trend was observed in memory repertoires. In beta out-of-frame sequences, excess twin sharing was weaker, because having fewer shared sequences lowered the signal-to-noise ratio. Zero-insertion analyses could be partly confounded by invariant T cells such as MAIT and iNKT, although diverse VJ usage argued against such confounding for most clonotypes. Compared with coincidental sharing between unrelated individuals, out-of-frame TCR alpha sequences shared between twins showed an excess of sequences with low generation probability.

Libraries came from 5' RACE. The data were produced on an Illumina HiSeq 2000. Template switching introduced a universal primer binding site; the final cDNA contained a unique molecular identifier, enabling accurate counting of TCR cDNA molecules. Specific primers in the conserved constant-segment region were used to synthesize first-strand cDNA for the TCR alpha and beta chains. To control for contamination, every cDNA library carried two barcodes: a SMART-Mk sample barcode plus Illumina barcodes. Two successive PCR steps introduced TruSeq adapter sequences along with Illumina sample barcodes. TCR alpha and beta cDNA libraries were sequenced on the Illumina HiSeq platform with custom primers. For the original study's pipeline: Raw reads were processed with MiGEC to extract unique molecular identifiers, and MiXCR was used to determine CDR3 positions. Recombination models were inferred per individual with the repgenHMM and IGoR tools using an EM algorithm. The analysis of shared clonotypes was done with the tcR package in R, with sharing normalized by the product of cloneset sizes. To study raw recombination without the effects of thymic and clonal selection, out-of-frame nonproductive sequences were analyzed. TCRdb redid the processing of the public reads, applying fastp at Q25 and MiXCR, and retained in-frame beta chains. Duplicate CDR3 protein sequences are folded into a single record with the most common DNA and genes. In this record, the V and J calls reflect TCRdb's handling and not the investigators' own analysis. Across this sample there are a few hundred thousand distinct CDR3 sequences, with about 10% seen only once. The ten largest clones take up approximately 11% of the sample.

All donors were healthy Caucasians. Miltenyi CD45RO+ enrichment and human naive T-cell isolation kits were used to isolate memory (CD45RO+) and naive T cells from PBMC. CDR1 and CDR2 are read off the germline V gene (reference sequence) as SGHKS and YYEKEE. The trim is 0 bases for V and 3 bases for J, with a gap of 6 bases between the germline ends. The CDR3 holds 13 amino acids from the cysteine to the phenylalanine. Solely the CDR3 DNA is kept, with 39 bases framed from the first base. Of note for this clonotype: Its antigen specificity is not known. Base qualities are not at hand, and no much larger clone is one base apart.

The source is a man aged 50 to 60 in good health. The rearranged chain carries TRBV5-5 and TRBJ1-1; the D gene is not confidently resolved. The sequenced sample consisted of memory T cells sorted from blood. Explained via the paper, the cell subset or site label denotes: CD45RO+ enriched T cells. Here is the DNA: TGTGCCAGCAGCTTGGTTTTTGACACTGAAGCTTTCTTT. Translation gives CASSLVFDTEAFF.